The 14 T cell receptor beta chains given below trace back to one sample, sequenced in a study of liver allograft versus peripheral blood T cells. Study context: The study compared liver allograft T cell receptor repertoires against peripheral blood repertoires of liver transplant recipients.

TCRdb re-analysed the reads in MiXCR, keeping a single row per CDR3 protein. The table has hundreds of distinct CDR3 sequences, roughly 15% seen once; the top ten hold roughly 43%. Receptors originate from a human patient who had a liver transplant. Certain T cells may be donor cells from the graft.

Only a few counts were recorded for this clonotype. The chain combines TRBV2 with TRBJ2-7, with TRBD1 identical over 9 bases. CDR3 length equals 16 residues. J lost 4 bases, V lost 8 bases, and 15 bases had no gene match. Per germline, CDR1 SNHLY and CDR2 FYNNEI. As DNA, the CDR3 is TGTGCCAGCTCATGGGACAGGGACAAAGGGGCTTACGAGCAGTACGTC. Protein product: CASSWDRDKGAYEQYV.

The gene calls are TRBV29-1 and TRBJ1-2; 10 positions match TRBD1. Trimming at V came to 3 bases and at J to 5 bases, leaving 3 bases not matched to a gene. Germline CDR1 reads SQVTM; CDR2 reads ANQGSEA. CDR3 length equals 13 residues. The CDR3 sequence: CSVDGTGVYGYTF. CDR3 in DNA: TGCAGCGTTGATGGGACAGGGGTGTATGGCTACACCTTC.

This clonotype was counted a few times. The genes are TRBV3-2 and TRBJ1-3; the table's D call TRBD1 went unverified against the DNA. TRBV3-2 is tagged as a pseudogene. The CDR3 has 16 amino acids. The CDR3 sequence is CAIPSGTGVKVDTIYF. CDR3 in DNA: TGTGCCATCCCATCCGGGACAGGGGTTAAGGTAGACACCATATATTTT.

This clonotype is judged large. The chain uses TRBV12-3 or TRBV12-4 and TRBJ1-2; maybe TRBD1 (6 bases). V gave up 3 bases and J gave up 4 bases, with 12 bases separating them. The CDR3 consists of 14 residues. The CDR3 here is CASSFLQGPYGYTF. In DNA, the CDR3 is TGTGCCAGCAGTTTTTTACAGGGCCCCTATGGCTACACCTTC.

This chain connects TRBV11-2 to TRBJ2-1, with D uncertain. The CDR3 loop spans 11 amino acids. The V end lost 3 bases, the J end lost 9 bases, and 6 bases lay between the germline ends. Germline lookup yields CDR1 SGHAT and CDR2 FQNNGV. In nucleotides, the CDR3 is TGTGCCAGCAGCTTTTCGAGTGAGCAGTTCTTC. Its translation: CASSFSSEQFF.

This clonotype turned up a few times. The chain carries TRBV5-6 and TRBJ1-1, with TRBD1 matching 7 bases. Trimming at V came to 4 bases and at J to 4 bases, leaving 7 bases not matched to a gene. The V gene's germline CDR1 is SGHDT and CDR2 YYEEEE. CDR3 length: 14 amino acids. CDR3 bases: TGTGCCAGCAGCCCTCTAGGGGGCCCCACTGAAGCTTTCTTT. This translates into CASSPLGGPTEAFF.

This clonotype came up a few times. The chain is built from TRBV7-9 and TRBJ2-2, with 9 bases matching TRBD1. Germline V lookup: CDR1 SEHNR, CDR2 FQNEAQ (reference sequence). Unmatched junction bases numbered 8, after V lost 5 bases and J lost 4 bases. The length of the CDR3 is 16 residues. The CDR3 region is CASSGSGTGRTGELFF. The CDR3, as DNA: TGTGCCAGCAGCGGTTCCGGGACAGGGCGCACCGGGGAGCTGTTTTTT. The full variable domain, rest sourced from reference TRBV7-9 and TRBJ2-2, is DTGVSQNPRHKITKRGQNVTFRCDPISEHNRLYWYRQTLGQGPEFLTYFQNEAQLEKSRLLSDRFSAERPKGSFSTLEIQRTEQGDSAMYLCASSGSGTGRTGELFFGEGSRLTVL.

Relative to its sample, this clonotype is medium-sized. The chain uses TRBV2 and TRBJ1-3; no definite D call. The CDR3 covers 12 residues. CDR1 is SNHLY, CDR2 FYNNEI, per germline. V dropped 11 bases and J dropped 2 bases, with 10 bases sitting between them. The CDR3 sequence is CAGLGTGNTIYF. Written as DNA, the CDR3 is TGTGCCGGCCTTGGGACTGGAAACACCATATATTTT.

This clonotype ranks as large. The chain carries TRBV29-1 and TRBJ1-2; a possible D gene is TRBD1 (6 bases). The CDR3 length is 16 residues. Germline CDR1 reads SQVTM; CDR2 reads ANQGSEA. V was shortened by 0 bases and J by 4 bases, with 18 bases between the two germline ends. CDR3 DNA sequence: TGCAGCGTTGAAGATTGGCAGGGGCGGAATGCCTATGGCTACACCTTC. Residues: CSVEDWQGRNAYGYTF.

This clonotype is medium-sized (0.01 to 0.1%). The rearrangement uses TRBV18 and TRBJ1-1, with D possibly matching TRBD1 (5 bases). The germline V and J ends were trimmed by 0 bases and 1 base, with 12 bases remaining between them. The CDR3 is 16 amino acids. The germline gives CDR1 KGHSH, CDR2 LQKENI. DNA for the CDR3: TGTGCCAGCTCACCACCGGCCCAGGGAGGGAACACTGAAGCTTTCTTT. Translation gives CASSPPAQGGNTEAFF.

This clonotype was counted a few times. The J gene is TRBJ2-1, the V gene TRBV9, with D uncertain. CDR1 is SGDLS, CDR2 YYNGEE, per germline. Trimming stripped 3 bases from V and 7 bases from J, with 23 bases between. The CDR3 spans 17 residues. The CDR3 bases are TGTGCCAGCAGCGAAAGACCGGGTCCCAACCCTTCGAATGAGCAGTTCTTC. Its translation is CASSERPGPNPSNEQFF.

Within the sample, this clonotype is medium-sized (0.01 to 0.1%). CDR3 DNA: TGTGCCAGCAGCCTCGACAGGGGGAATGAAGCTTTCTTT. It is translated as CASSLDRGNEAFF. The chain uses TRBV7-2 and TRBJ1-1; 9 nucleotides agree with TRBD1. Losses at the gene ends were 5 bases for V and 7 bases for J; bases not matched to a gene: 5. The germline V gene has CDR1 SGHTA and CDR2 FQGNSA. CDR3 length equals 13 residues.

This clonotype is medium-sized (0.01 to 0.1%). The chain uses TRBV2 and TRBJ1-1, with 7 positions matching TRBD1. There are 14 residues in the CDR3. Trimming at V came to 2 bases and at J to 1 base, leaving 1 base not matched to a gene. Germline CDR1 is SNHLY and CDR2 is FYNNEI. The CDR3 spells CASSETGENTEAFF. The CDR3, as DNA: TGTGCCAGCAGTGAAACAGGGGAGAACACTGAAGCTTTCTTT.

The sample holds a few counts of this clonotype. The chain couples TRBV12-3 or TRBV12-4 to TRBJ1-1; maybe TRBD1 (6 bases). The CDR3 is 12 amino acids. The ends were cut back, 6 bases at V and 4 bases at J, with 9 bases in the middle. CDR3 amino acids: CASSPRGTEAFF. The CDR3 DNA reads TGTGCCAGCAGCCCCAGGGGCACTGAAGCTTTCTTT.